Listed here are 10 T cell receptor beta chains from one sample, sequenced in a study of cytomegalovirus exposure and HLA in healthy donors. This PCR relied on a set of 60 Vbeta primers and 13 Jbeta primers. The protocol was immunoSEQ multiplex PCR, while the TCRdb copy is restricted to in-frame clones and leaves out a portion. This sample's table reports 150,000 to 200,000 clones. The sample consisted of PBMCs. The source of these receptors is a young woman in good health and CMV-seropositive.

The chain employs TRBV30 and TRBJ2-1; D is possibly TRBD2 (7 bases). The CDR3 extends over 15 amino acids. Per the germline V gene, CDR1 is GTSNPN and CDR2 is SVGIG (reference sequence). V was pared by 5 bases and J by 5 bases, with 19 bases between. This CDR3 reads CAWEGGQGPHNEQFF. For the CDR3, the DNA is TGTGCCTGGGAGGGGGGGCAGGGCCCCCACAATGAGCAGTTCTTC. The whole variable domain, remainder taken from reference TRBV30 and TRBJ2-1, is SQTIHQWPATLVQPVGSPLSLECTVEGTSNPNLYWYRQAAGRGLQLLFYSVGIGQISSEVPQNLSASRPQDRQFILSSKKLLLSDSGFYLCAWEGGQGPHNEQFFGPGTRLTVL.

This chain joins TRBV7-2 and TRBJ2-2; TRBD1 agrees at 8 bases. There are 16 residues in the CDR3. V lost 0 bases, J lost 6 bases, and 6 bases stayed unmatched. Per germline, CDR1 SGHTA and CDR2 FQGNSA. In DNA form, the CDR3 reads TGTGCCAGCAGCTTAGCCGGACAGGGAAACGCCGGGGAGCTGTTTTTT. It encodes CASSLAGQGNAGELFF. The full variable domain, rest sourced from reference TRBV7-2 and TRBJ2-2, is GAGVSQSPSNKVTEKGKDVELRCDPISGHTALYWYRQSLGQGLEFLIYFQGNSAPDKSGLPSDRFSAERTGGSVSTLTIQRTQQEDSAVYLCASSLAGQGNAGELFFGEGSRLTVL.

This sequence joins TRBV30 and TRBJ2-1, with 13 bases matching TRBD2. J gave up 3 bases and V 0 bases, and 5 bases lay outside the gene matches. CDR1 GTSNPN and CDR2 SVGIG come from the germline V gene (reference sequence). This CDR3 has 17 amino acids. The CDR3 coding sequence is TGTGCCTGGAGTGTCCCGGGACTAGCGGGGCACTACAATGAGCAGTTCTTC. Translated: CAWSVPGLAGHYNEQFF.

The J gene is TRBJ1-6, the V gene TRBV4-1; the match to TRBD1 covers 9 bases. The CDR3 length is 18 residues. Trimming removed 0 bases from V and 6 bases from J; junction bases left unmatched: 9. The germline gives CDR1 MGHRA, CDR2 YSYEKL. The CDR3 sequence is CASSQDQGTGPFNSPLHF. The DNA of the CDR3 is TGCGCCAGCAGCCAAGATCAAGGGACAGGGCCCTTTAATTCACCCCTCCACTTT.

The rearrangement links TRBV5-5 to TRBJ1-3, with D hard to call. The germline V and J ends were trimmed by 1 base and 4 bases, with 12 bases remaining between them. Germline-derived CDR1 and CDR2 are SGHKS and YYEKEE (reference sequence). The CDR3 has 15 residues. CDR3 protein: CASSLFGVSGNTIYF. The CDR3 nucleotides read TGTGCCAGCAGCTTGTTCGGGGTTTCGGGAAACACCATATATTTT.

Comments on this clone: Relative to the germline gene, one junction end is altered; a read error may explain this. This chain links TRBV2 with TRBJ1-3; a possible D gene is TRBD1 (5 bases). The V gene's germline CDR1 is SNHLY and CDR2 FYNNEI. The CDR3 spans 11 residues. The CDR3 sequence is CASRGDGGLTF. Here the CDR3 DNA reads TGTGCCAGCAGGGGGGACGGAGGGCTCACGTTT.

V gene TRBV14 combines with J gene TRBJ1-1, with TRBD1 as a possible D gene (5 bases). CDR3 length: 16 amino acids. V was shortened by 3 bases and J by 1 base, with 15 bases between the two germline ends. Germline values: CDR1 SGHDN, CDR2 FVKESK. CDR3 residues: CASSQNRQLRNTEAFF. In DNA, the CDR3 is TGTGCCAGCAGCCAGAATAGACAGTTAAGGAACACTGAAGCTTTCTTT.

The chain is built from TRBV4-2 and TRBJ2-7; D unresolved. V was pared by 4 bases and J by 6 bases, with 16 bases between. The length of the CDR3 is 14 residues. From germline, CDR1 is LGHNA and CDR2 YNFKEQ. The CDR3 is CASSPQIPSIEQYF. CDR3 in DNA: TGTGCCAGCAGCCCCCAGATTCCAAGTATCGAGCAGTACTTC.

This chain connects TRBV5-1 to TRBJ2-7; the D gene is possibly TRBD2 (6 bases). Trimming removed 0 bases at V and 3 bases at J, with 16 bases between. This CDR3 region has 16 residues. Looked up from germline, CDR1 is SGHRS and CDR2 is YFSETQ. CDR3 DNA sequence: TGCGCCAGCAGCTTGGGCCATGGGGGGAGTGACTACGAGCAGTACTTC. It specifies CASSLGHGGSDYEQYF. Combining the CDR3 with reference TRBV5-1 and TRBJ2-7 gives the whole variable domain KAGVTQTPRYLIKTRGQQVTLSCSPISGHRSVSWYQQTPGQGLQFLFEYFSETQRNKGNFPGRFSGRQFSNSRSEMNVSTLELGDSALYLCASSLGHGGSDYEQYFGPGTRLTVT.

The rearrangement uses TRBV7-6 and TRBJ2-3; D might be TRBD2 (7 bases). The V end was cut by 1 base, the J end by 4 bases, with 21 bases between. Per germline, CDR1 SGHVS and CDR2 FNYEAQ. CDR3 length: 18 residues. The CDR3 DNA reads TGTGCCAGCAGCTTAGTTGTGGGGGGGCCCGGATTGTCAGATACGCAGTATTTT. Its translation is CASSLVVGGPGLSDTQYF.